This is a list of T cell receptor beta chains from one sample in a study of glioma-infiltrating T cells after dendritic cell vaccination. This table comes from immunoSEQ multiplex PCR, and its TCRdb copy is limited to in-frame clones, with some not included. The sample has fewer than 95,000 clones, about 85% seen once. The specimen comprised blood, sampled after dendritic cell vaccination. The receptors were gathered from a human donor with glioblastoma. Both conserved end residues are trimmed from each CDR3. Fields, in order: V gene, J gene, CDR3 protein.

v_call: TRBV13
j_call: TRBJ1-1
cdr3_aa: ASSQEGTEAF

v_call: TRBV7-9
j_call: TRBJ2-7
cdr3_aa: ASSSSRVETYEQY

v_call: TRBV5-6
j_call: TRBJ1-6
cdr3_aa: ASSTATGLDYNSPLH

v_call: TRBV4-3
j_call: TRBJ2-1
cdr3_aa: ASSQDGTGVYNEQF

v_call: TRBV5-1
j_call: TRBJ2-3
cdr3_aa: ASSLEFGGARLQDTQY

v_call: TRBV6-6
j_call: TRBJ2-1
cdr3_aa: ASSSELGGGNEQF

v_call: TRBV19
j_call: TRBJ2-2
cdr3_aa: ASSIQGGLTGELF

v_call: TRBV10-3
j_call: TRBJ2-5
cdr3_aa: AISGVTGVETQY

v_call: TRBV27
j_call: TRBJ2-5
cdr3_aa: ASSPGGRLETQY

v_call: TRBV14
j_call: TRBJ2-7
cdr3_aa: ASSLDRFEQY

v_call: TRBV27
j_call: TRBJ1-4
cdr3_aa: ASSLTATNEKLF

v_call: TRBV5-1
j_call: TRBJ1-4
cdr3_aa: ASSWGLSGGEKLF

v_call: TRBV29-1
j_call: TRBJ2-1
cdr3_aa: SVVRGTSGRARYNEQF

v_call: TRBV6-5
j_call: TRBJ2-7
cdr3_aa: ASSYSTGGYEQY

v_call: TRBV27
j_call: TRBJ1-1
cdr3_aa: ASSLLGSGREAF

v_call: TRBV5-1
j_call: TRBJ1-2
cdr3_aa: ASSLGRGQGDGYT

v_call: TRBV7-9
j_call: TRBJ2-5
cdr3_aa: ASSRRTGEMETQY

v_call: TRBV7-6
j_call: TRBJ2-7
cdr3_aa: ASTQNSGSSYEQY

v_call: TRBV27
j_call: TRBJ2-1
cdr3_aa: ASSRQVGPWNEQF

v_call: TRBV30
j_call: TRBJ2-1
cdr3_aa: AWSVLANEQF

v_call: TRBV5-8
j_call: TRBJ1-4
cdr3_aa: ASSRGGATNEKLF

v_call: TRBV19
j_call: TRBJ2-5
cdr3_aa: ASNPGLAGGPRETQY

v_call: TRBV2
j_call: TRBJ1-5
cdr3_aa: ASSDRGGVGNQPQH

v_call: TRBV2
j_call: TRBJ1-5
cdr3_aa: ASRSGGTALNQPQH

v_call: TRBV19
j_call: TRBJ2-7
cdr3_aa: ASSKTGASGDEQY

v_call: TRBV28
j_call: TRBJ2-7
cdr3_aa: ASSPFGYSYEQY

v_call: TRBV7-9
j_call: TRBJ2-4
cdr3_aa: ASSTGQGGLIVAKNIQY

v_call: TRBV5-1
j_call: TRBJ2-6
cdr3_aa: ASSLSAGFSGANVLT

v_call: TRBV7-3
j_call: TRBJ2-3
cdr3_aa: ASSLKPGLGTDTQY

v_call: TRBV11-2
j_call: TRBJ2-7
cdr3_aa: ASSRSGIEVEQY

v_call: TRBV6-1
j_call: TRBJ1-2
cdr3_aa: ASHRQGTYGYT

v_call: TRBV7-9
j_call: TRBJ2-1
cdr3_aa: ASSGGTSGSNEQF

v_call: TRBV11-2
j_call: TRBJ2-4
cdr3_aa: ASSLTGGMSIQY

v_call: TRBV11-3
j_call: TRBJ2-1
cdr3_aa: ASSFGGRGYEQF

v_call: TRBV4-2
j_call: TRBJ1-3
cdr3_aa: ASRQGYTGNTIY

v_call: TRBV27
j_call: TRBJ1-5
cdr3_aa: ASSLGAAYQPQH

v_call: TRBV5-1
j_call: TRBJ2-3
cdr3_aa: ASSTTGIADTQY

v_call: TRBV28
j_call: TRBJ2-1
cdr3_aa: ASSLTVVRDPSGRHNEQF

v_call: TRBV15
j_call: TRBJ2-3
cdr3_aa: ATSRERGLTDTQY

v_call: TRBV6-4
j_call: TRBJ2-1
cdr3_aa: ASSPGATNEQF

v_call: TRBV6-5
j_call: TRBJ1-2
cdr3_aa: ASSFGNTNYGYT

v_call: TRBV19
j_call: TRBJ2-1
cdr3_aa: ASSITGTGWQF

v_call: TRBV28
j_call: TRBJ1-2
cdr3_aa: ASGSFGYT

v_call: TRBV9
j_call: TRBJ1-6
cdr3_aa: ASSVTLGTANSPLH

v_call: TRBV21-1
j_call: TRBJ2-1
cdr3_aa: ASSNYRQGGNNEQF

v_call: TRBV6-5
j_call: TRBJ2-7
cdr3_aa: ASSYDRGMNYEQY

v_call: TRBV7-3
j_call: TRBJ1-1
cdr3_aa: ASSLQGAQTEAF

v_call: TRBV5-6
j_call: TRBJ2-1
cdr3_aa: ASSFLLSSGGTYNEQF

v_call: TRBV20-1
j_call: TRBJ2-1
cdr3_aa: SARANEQF

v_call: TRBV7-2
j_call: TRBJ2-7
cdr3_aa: ASSSHGAGYYEQY

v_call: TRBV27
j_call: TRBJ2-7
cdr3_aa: ASRPLGLAGNYEQY

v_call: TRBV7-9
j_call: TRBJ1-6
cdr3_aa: ASSLEQFNSPLH

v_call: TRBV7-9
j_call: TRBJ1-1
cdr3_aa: ASSLVQGRKAF

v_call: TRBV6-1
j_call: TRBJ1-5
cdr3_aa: ASRQTGSNQPQH

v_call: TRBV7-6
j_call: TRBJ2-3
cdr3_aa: ASSLDRHTDTQY

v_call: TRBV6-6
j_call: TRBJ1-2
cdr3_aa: ASSSDRDYGYT

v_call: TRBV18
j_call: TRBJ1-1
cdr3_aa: ASSPRGGNTEAF

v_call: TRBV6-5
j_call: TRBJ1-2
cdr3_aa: ASSYTGWANYGYT